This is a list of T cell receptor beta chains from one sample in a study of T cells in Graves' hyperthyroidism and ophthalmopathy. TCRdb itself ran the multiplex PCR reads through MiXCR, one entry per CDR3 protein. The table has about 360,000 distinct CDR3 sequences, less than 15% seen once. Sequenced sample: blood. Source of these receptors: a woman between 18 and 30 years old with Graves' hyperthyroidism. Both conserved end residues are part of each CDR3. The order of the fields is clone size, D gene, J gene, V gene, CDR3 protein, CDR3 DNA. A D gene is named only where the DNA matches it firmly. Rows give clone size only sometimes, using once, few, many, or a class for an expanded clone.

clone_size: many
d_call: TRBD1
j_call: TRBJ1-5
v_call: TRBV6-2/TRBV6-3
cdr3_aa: CASGGQGNQPQHF
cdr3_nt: TGTGCCAGCGGTGGACAGGGGAATCAGCCCCAGCATTTT

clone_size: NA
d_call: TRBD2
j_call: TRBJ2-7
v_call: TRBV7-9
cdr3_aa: CASSLFGSGDSYEQYF
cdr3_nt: TGTGCCAGCAGCTTATTTGGTAGCGGGGACTCCTACGAGCAGTACTTC

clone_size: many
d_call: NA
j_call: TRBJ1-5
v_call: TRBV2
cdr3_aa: CASSGEGANQPQHF
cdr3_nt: TGTGCCAGCAGTGGGGAAGGGGCGAATCAGCCCCAGCATTTT

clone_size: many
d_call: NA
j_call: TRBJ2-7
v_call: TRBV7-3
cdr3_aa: CASSSGGEQYF
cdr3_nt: TGTGCCAGCAGCTCTGGGGGCGAGCAGTACTTC

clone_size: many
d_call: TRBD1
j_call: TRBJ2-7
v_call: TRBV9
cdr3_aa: CASSDGTASYEQYF
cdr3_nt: TGTGCCAGCAGCGACGGGACAGCTTCCTACGAGCAGTACTTC

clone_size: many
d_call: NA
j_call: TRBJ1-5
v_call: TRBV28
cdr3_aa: CATQVGLNRPQHF
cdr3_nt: TGTGCCACCCAGGTCGGGCTAAATAGGCCCCAGCATTTT

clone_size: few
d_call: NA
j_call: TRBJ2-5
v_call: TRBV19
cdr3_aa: CASSIGTGAETQYF
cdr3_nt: TGTGCCAGTAGTATAGGTACGGGAGCGGAGACCCAGTACTTC

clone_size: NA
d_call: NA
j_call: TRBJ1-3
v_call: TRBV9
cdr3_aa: CASGGKEVGNTIYF
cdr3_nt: TGTGCCAGCGGAGGGAAAGAAGTTGGAAACACCATATATTTT

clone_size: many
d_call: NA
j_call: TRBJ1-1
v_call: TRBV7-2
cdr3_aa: CASSLNAPRKGGNTEAFF
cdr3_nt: TGTGCCAGCAGCTTAAATGCCCCGCGTAAAGGGGGAAACACTGAAGCTTTCTTT

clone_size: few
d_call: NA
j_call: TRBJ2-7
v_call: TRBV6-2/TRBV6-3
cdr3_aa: CASKGVGQTPYEQYF
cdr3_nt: TGTGCCAGCAAAGGGGTAGGACAGACCCCCTACGAGCAGTACTTC

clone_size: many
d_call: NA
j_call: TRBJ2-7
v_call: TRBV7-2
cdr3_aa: CASTPWQGVYEQYF
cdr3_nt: TGTGCCAGCACCCCCTGGCAGGGCGTTTACGAGCAGTACTTC

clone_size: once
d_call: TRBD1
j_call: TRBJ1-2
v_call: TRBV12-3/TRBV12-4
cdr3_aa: CASSCPRDSNNYGYTF
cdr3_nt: TGTGCCAGCAGTTGCCCCCGGGACAGCAATAACTATGGCTACACCTTC

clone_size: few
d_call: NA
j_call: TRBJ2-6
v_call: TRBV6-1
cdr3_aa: CASTLTGGAGANVLTF
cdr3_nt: TGTGCCAGCACCCTTACCGGTGGGGCTGGGGCCAACGTCCTGACCTTC

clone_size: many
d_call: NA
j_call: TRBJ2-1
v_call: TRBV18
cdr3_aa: CASSPSAGVNEQFF
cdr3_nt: TGTGCCAGCTCACCGAGCGCAGGGGTAAATGAGCAGTTCTTC

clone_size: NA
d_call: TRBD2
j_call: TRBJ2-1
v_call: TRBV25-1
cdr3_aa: CASSELRTSGGAWYNEQFF
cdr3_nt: TGTGCCAGCAGTGAATTGAGGACTAGCGGGGGGGCCTGGTACAATGAGCAGTTCTTC

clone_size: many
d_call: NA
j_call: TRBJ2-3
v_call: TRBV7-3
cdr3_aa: CASSQARGSTDTQYF
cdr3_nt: TGTGCCAGCAGCCAAGCGAGAGGGAGCACAGATACGCAGTATTTT

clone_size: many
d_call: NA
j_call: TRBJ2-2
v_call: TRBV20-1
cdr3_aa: CSAPSHPNTGELFF
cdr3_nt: TGCAGTGCCCCCTCCCATCCGAACACCGGGGAGCTGTTTTTT

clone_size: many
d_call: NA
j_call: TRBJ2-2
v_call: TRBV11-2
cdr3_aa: CASSRLNTGELFF
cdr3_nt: TGTGCCAGCAGCCGTCTAAACACCGGGGAGCTGTTTTTT

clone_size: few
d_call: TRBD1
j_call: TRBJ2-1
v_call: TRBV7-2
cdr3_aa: CASSLEGQGGEQFF
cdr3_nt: TGTGCCAGCAGCTTAGAAGGACAGGGCGGTGAGCAGTTCTTC

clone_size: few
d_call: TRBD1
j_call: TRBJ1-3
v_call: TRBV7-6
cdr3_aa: CASSFIGQGDGNTIYF
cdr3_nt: TGTGCCAGCAGCTTTATCGGACAGGGGGATGGAAACACCATATATTTT

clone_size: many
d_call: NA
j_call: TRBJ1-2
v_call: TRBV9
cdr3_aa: CASSPGGDGRYGYTF
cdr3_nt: TGTGCCAGCAGCCCCGGAGGGGACGGGCGCTATGGCTACACCTTC

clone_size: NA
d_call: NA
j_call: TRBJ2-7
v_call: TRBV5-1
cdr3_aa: CASSLVVNEQYF
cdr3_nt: TGCGCCAGCAGCTTGGTGGTCAACGAGCAGTACTTC

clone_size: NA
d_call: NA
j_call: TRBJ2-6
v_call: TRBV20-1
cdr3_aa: CSASRGGPGANVLTF
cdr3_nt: TGCAGTGCTTCCCGTGGGGGGCCCGGGGCCAACGTCCTGACTTTC

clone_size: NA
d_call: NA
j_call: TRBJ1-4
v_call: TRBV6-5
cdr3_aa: CASSYLGQTTEKLFF
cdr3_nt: TGTGCCAGCAGTTACTTGGGACAAACAACTGAAAAACTGTTTTTT

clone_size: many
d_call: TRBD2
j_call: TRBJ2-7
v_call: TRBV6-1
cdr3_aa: CASSLRLAGGPPPPYEQYF
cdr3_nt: TGTGCCAGCAGCCTTCGACTAGCGGGAGGGCCCCCTCCACCCTACGAGCAGTACTTC

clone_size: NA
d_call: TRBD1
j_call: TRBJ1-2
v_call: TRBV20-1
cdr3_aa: CSARDSPNYGYTF
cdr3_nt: TGCAGTGCGAGGGACAGCCCTAACTATGGCTACACCTTC

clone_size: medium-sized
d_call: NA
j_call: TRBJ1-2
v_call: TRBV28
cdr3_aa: CASSLTQGRHNYGYTF
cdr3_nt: TGTGCCAGCAGTTTAACGCAGGGGCGACATAACTATGGCTACACCTTC

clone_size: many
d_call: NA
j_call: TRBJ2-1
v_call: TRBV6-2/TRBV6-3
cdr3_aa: CASSYAGQGRGEQFF
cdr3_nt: TGTGCCAGCAGTTACGCGGGACAAGGACGAGGTGAGCAGTTCTTC